This T cell receptor beta chain stems from a study of T cells in Graves' hyperthyroidism and ophthalmopathy. Overall study results and limits: Separating ophthalmopathy from stable hyperthyroidism was achieved by a 13 V-J model.

Patients were excluded because of uncontrolled infection, other autoimmune disease, pregnancy or lactation. Amplified TCR beta CDR3 regions derived from RNA transcripts. HTBI primers were the set used in a first-round RT-PCR of the TCR CDR3. TCRdb reanalysed the multiplex PCR reads using MiXCR and keeps one entry per CDR3 protein. The sample yields 300,000 to 400,000 distinct CDR3 sequences, roughly an eighth seen once. On this clonotype itself: What it recognizes is unknown.

Germline values: CDR1 MNHNS, CDR2 SASEGT. J lost 5 bases, V lost 1 base, and 6 bases had no gene match. This CDR3 is 16 amino acids long. This chain connects TRBV6-1 to TRBJ1-2; 11 nucleotides line up with TRBD1. This clonotype was sampled from a woman aged 18-30 years with Graves' hyperthyroidism. The sample was blood. DNA of the CDR3: TGTGCCAGCAGTGAAGGGGGACAGGGGGAATTTTATGGCTACACCTTC. It encodes CASSEGGQGEFYGYTF.